This is a list of T cell receptor beta chains from one sample in a study of graft-versus-host responses after intestinal transplantation. Repertoires were generated with immunoSEQ multiplex PCR, while TCRdb's copy carries only in-frame clones and drops some. The sample yields about 88,000 clones, around 93% seen once. No cognate antigen is known for these TCRs. Sequenced here: unstimulated CD4+ T cells sorted from spleen or lymph node cells, sampled before transplant. Receptors were obtained from a human donor who was the organ donor for an intestinal transplant. CDR3s include the opening cysteine and the closing phenylalanine or tryptophan. Each record gives: clone size, D gene, J gene, V gene, CDR3 DNA, CDR3 protein. The D gene is left open where the match is weak. Clone size appears in some rows only: once, few, many, or a class for an expanded clone.

>NA|NA|TRBJ2-5|TRBV2
TGTGCCAGCAGTGAAAAGAGGTCCCGAGAGACCCAGTACTTC
CASSEKRSRETQYF
>NA|TRBD1|TRBJ2-1|TRBV5-6
TGTGCCAGCAGCTTGGGCCCGGGACAGGGATACGAGCAGTTCTTC
CASSLGPGQGYEQFF
>NA|NA|TRBJ1-3|TRBV25-1
TGTGCCAGCAGTGAACTGGCCACCATATATTTT
CASSELATIYF
>NA|TRBD1|TRBJ1-2|TRBV29-1
TGCAGCTCACCGGGACAGGGTCTTTATGGCTACACCTTC
CSSPGQGLYGYTF
>NA|NA|TRBJ1-4|TRBV2
TGTGCCAGCAGGTCCCGACGGGCAACTAATGAAAAACTGTTTTTT
CASRSRRATNEKLFF
>NA|TRBD2|TRBJ2-1|TRBV9
TGTGCCAGCAGCGTAGTCCCGGGACTAGGTCGCAATGAGCAGTTCTTC
CASSVVPGLGRNEQFF
>NA|TRBD1|TRBJ1-1|TRBV12-5
TGTGCTAGTGGTTGGGACAGGGCGTACACTGAAGCTTTCTTT
CASGWDRAYTEAFF
>NA|NA|TRBJ2-5|TRBV5-1
TGCGCCAGCAGCTTGACCCCCAGCAGGGAGACCCAGTACTTC
CASSLTPSRETQYF
>NA|TRBD2|TRBJ2-1|TRBV19
TGTGCCAGTAGCGGGACTAGCGGTGGGGAGCAGTTCTTC
CASSGTSGGEQFF
>few|NA|TRBJ2-7|TRBV5-6
TGTGCCAGCAGCCCGCCGGGAGCCTACGAGCAGTACTTC
CASSPPGAYEQYF